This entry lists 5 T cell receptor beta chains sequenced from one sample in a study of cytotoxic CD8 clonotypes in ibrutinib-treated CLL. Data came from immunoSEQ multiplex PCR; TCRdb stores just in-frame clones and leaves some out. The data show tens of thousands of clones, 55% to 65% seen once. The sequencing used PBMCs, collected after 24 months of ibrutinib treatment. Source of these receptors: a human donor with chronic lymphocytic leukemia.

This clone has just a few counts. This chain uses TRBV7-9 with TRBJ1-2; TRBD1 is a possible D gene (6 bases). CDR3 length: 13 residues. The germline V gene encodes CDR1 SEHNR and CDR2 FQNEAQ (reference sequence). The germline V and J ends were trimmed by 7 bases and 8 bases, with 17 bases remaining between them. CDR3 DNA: TGTGCCAGCACCCCCCCGGGGGGCAGAGGCTACACCTTC. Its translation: CASTPPGGRGYTF.

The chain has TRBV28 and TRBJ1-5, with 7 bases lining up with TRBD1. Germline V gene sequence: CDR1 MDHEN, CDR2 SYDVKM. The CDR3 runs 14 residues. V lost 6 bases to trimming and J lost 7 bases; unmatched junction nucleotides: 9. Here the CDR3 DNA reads TGTGCCAGCAGAACCGCTCAAGGGGGCCAGCCCCAGCATTTT. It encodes CASRTAQGGQPQHF.

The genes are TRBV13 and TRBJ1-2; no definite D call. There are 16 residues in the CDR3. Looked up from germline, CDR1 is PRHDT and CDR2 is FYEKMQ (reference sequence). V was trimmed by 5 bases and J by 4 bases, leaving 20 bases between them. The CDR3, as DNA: TGTGCCAGCAGCGTAGAGCCCACAGAGGTCGGCTATGGCTACACCTTC. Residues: CASSVEPTEVGYGYTF.

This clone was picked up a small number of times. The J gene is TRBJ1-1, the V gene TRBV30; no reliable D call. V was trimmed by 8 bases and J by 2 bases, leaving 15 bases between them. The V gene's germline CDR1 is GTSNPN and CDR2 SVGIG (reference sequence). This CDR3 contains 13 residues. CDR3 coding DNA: TGTGCCGGGTTAACCGGGAGAAACACTGAAGCTTTCTTT. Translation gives CAGLTGRNTEAFF.

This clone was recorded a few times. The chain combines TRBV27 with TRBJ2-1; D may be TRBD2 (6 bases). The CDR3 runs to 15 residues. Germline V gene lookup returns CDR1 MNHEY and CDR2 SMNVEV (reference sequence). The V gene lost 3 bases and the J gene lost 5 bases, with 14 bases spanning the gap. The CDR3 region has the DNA TGTGCCAGCAGTTTGGGCGGGGCCCCGAACAATGAGCAGTTCTTC. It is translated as CASSLGGAPNNEQFF.